A single sample gave rise to the 7 T cell receptor beta chains below, sequenced in a study of blood T cell repertoires in COVID-19. Only in-frame clones appear in the TCRdb table, and some are missing; sequencing was by immunoSEQ multiplex PCR. The sample contains tens of thousands of clones, roughly 76% of which appear only once. Sequencing was done on a sample of peripheral blood. These receptors were obtained from an elderly woman with acute or convalescent COVID-19.

The rearrangement joins TRBV30 to TRBJ1-2; D is perhaps TRBD1 (6 bases). V was clipped by 0 bases and J by 6 bases, with 14 bases between them. Germline loops: CDR1 GTSNPN, CDR2 SVGIG (reference sequence). CDR3 size: 14 residues. As DNA, the CDR3 is TGTGCCTGGAGTGTACGTCCAGGGGTGGATGGCTACACCTTC. This sequence encodes CAWSVRPGVDGYTF.

The chain combines TRBV27 with TRBJ2-1, with a possible D match to TRBD2 (5 bases). The CDR3 covers 15 residues. Germline loops: CDR1 MNHEY, CDR2 SMNVEV (reference sequence). V was cut by 0 bases and J by 4 bases, with 10 bases left in between. This CDR3 reads CASSLSPGLYNEQFF. DNA for the CDR3: TGTGCCAGCAGTTTATCTCCGGGATTATACAATGAGCAGTTCTTC.

A single count supports this clone. The CDR3 protein is CSASNRAREGPSYEQYF. DNA for the CDR3: TGCAGTGCTAGTAACAGGGCGCGGGAGGGCCCCTCCTACGAGCAGTACTTC. This sequence joins TRBV20-1 and TRBJ2-7; the match to TRBD2 covers 9 bases. Looked up from germline, CDR1 is DFQATT and CDR2 is SNEGSKA (reference sequence). CDR3 length: 17 residues. V was pared by 3 bases and J by 0 bases, with 12 bases of the junction left unmatched.

The table lists this clone with a few counts. The V gene is TRBV2, the J gene TRBJ1-5; D is possibly TRBD1 (5 bases). V was shortened by 4 bases and J by 3 bases, with 10 bases between the two germline ends. This CDR3 comprises 14 residues. Germline values: CDR1 SNHLY, CDR2 FYNNEI. The chain's CDR3 is CASSVLGVNQPQHF. The DNA for the CDR3 is TGTGCCAGCAGTGTATTAGGGGTCAATCAGCCCCAGCATTTT.

This clone was found a few times. The chain is built from TRBV28 and TRBJ2-2, with unresolved D. The CDR3 is 11 residues long. Deletions cut 6 bases from V and 7 bases from J, with 6 bases between. Germline V gives CDR1 MDHEN, CDR2 SYDVKM. CDR3 protein: CASSPSGELFF. In DNA, the CDR3 is TGTGCCAGCAGCCCCAGCGGGGAGCTGTTTTTT.

This clone was recorded many times. The rearrangement links TRBV6-5 to TRBJ1-5, with D perhaps TRBD1 (5 bases). The germline V gene encodes CDR1 MNHEY and CDR2 SVGAGI. Trimming took off 11 bases at V and 4 bases at J, with 15 bases between the two ends. The CDR3 extends over 13 amino acids. The CDR3 DNA is TGTGCCGGGGCGCCCGGGGGGAATCAGCCCCAGCATTTT. Translating gives CAGAPGGNQPQHF.

The chain couples TRBV4-2 to TRBJ1-1, with D tentatively TRBD1 (5 bases). The CDR3 contains 15 residues. V lost 2 bases, J lost 0 bases, and 10 bases lay in between. Germline values: CDR1 LGHNA, CDR2 YNFKEQ. CDR3 loop: CASSQSGGMNTEAFF. The DNA of the CDR3 is TGTGCCAGCAGCCAATCGGGGGGTATGAACACTGAAGCTTTCTTT.